This TCR beta chain was sequenced for a study of cytomegalovirus exposure and HLA in healthy donors. In the study overall: In an earlier analysis, 117 million unique TCR beta sequences were found from 150 million to 200 million T cells. Study conclusions and caveats: Some TCR beta chains (around 160 of them) were listed as cytomegalovirus-associated. The majority of TCR sequences were rare, yet some public TCRs appeared in many donors.

For this clone: The antigen remains undetermined.

PCR amplification relied on 60 Vbeta primers (plus 13 Jbeta primers). The assay was immunoSEQ multiplex PCR, and TCRdb's table has in-frame clones only and misses some. The sample lists around 220,000 clones, more than 60% occurring once. The CDR3 sequence is 14 residues long. Germline assignment: CDR1 MNHEY and CDR2 SMNVEV (reference sequence). V lost 8 bases to trimming and J lost 8 bases; unmatched junction nucleotides: 11. This chain connects TRBV27 to TRBJ1-2; 10 bases agree with TRBD1. This TCR came from a girl aged 2-15 years in good health and CMV-seronegative. Sequenced: PBMCs. This chain's CDR3 is CASGQTGGARGYTF. The DNA for the CDR3 is TGTGCCAGCGGTCAGACAGGGGGCGCGAGGGGCTACACCTTC.